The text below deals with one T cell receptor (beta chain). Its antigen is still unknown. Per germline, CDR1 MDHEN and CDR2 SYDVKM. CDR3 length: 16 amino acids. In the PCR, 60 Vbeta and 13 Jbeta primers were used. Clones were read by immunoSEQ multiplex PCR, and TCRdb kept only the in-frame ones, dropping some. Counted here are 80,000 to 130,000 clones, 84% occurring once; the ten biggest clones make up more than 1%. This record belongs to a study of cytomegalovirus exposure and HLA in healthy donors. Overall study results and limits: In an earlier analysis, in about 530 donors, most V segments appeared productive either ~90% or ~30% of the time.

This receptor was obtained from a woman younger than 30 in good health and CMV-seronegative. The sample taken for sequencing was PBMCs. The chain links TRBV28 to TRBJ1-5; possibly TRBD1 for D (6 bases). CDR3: CASLSGGGRRSQPQHF. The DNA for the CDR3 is TGTGCGAGCCTCAGCGGGGGGGGGCGAAGAAGTCAGCCCCAGCATTTT.